The clone carrying this TCR beta chain was seen a few times. Sequencing used immunoSEQ multiplex PCR; TCRdb keeps in-frame clones, though not all of them. There are about 67,000 clones in the sample; roughly nine tenths occur only once, and around 1.5% lies in the top ten. CDR1 GTSNPN and CDR2 SVGIG come from the germline V gene (reference sequence). This CDR3 comprises 16 residues. V was cut by 5 bases and J by 2 bases, with 19 bases left in between. The sample belongs to a study of T cell changes during pregnancy in multiple sclerosis. This sequence originates from a female donor with multiple sclerosis, enrolled in a pregnancy study. This chain connects TRBV30 to TRBJ1-5; D may be TRBD1 (5 bases). The specimen was peripheral blood, collected in the third trimester of pregnancy. The CDR3 here is CAWARRGMEGNQPQHF. In nucleotides, the CDR3 is TGTGCCTGGGCGAGGAGGGGCATGGAGGGCAATCAGCCCCAGCATTTT.